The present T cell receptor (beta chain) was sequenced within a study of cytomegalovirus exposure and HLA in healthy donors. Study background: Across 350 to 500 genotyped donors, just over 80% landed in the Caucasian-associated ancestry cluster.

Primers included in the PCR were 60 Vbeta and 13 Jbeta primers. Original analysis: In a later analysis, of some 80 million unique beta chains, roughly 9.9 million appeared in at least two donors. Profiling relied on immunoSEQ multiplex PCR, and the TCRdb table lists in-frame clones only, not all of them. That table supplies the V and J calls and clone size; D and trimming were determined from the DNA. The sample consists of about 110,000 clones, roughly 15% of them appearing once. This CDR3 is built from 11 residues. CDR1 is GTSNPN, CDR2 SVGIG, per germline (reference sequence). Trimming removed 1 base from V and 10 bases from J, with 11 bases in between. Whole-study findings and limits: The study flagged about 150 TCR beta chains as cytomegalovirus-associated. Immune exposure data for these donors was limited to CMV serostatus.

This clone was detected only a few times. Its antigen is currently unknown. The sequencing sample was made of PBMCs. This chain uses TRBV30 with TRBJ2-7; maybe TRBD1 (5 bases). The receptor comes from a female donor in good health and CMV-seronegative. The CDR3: CAWSDRRCQYF. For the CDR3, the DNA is TGTGCCTGGAGTGACAGGCGGTGTCAGTACTTC. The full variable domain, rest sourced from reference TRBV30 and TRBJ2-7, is SQTIHQWPATLVQPVGSPLSLECTVEGTSNPNLYWYRQAAGRGLQLLFYSVGIGQISSEVPQNLSASRPQDRQFILSSKKLLLSDSGFYLCAWSDRRCQYFGPGTRLTVT.